This is a list of T cell receptor beta chains from one sample in a study of blood T cell repertoires in COVID-19. Some clones are missing from TCRdb's copy, which holds only in-frame ones; the method was immunoSEQ multiplex PCR. The data hold 56,000 or so clones, with around nine tenths observed a single time. Sequences were obtained from peripheral blood. The receptors stem from a man aged 50 to 59 with acute or convalescent COVID-19. Both conserved end residues are part of each CDR3. A D gene is named only where the DNA matches it firmly. Not every row has a clone size; where given, it reads once, few, many or a size class.

V	size	D	J	length	DNA	CDR3
TRBV7-9	.	TRBD2	TRBJ2-5	19	TGTGCCAGCAGCTTAGGCCCCGGACTAGCGGGGGGCCTCCAAGAGACCCAGTACTTC	CASSLGPGLAGGLQETQYF
TRBV6-5	.	TRBD1	TRBJ1-1	14	TGTGCCAGCACCCAAGGGGGCAGGCACACTGAAGCTTTCTTT	CASTQGGRHTEAFF
TRBV10-2	.	.	TRBJ1-2	13	TGCGCCAGCAGTCTCAAGGGGGACTATGGCTACACCTTC	CASSLKGDYGYTF
TRBV20-1	.	.	TRBJ2-1	13	TGCAGTGCTAGTGCTCAGGGCTGGAATGAGCAGTTCTTC	CSASAQGWNEQFF
TRBV7-3	.	TRBD1	TRBJ1-2	15	TGTGCCAGCAGCTTAACATCGACAGGGATTAGTGGCTACACCTTC	CASSLTSTGISGYTF
TRBV12-3/TRBV12-4	.	TRBD2	TRBJ2-3	13	TGTGCCAGCCTTAGCGGGTTCACAGATACGCAGTATTTT	CASLSGFTDTQYF
TRBV2	few	TRBD1	TRBJ1-4	15	TGTGCCAGCAGACGAACAGGGGGCGGTAATGAAAAACTGTTTTTT	CASRRTGGGNEKLFF
TRBV24-1	.	.	TRBJ2-5	13	TGTGCCACCAGTGATTCTAACCAAGAGACCCAGTACTTC	CATSDSNQETQYF
TRBV2	.	.	TRBJ1-1	11	TGTGCCAGTTCAACGGAGTCTGGGGCTTTCTTT	CASSTESGAFF
TRBV5-4	.	TRBD1	TRBJ1-2	16	TGTGCCAGCAGCGGGCCGGGACAGGGGTCCGGCTATGGCTACACCTTC	CASSGPGQGSGYGYTF
TRBV24-1	.	TRBD1	TRBJ2-7	15	TGTGCCACCAGTCGAGGGACAGGATTGACCTACGAGCAGTACTTC	CATSRGTGLTYEQYF
TRBV7-9	.	TRBD1	TRBJ1-1	14	TGTGCCAGCAGCTTAGGGGGACAGTACACTGAAGCTTTCTTT	CASSLGGQYTEAFF
TRBV4-1	.	TRBD2	TRBJ2-3	16	TGCGCCAGCAGCCAAGGACTAGCGGGAGATGTAGATACGCAGTATTTT	CASSQGLAGDVDTQYF
TRBV2	.	TRBD1	TRBJ1-5	14	TGTGCCAGCAGTCCGCAGGGGGACAATCAGCCCCAGCATTTT	CASSPQGDNQPQHF
TRBV2	.	TRBD1	TRBJ2-7	13	TGTGCCAGCACCGGACAGGGCACCTACGAGCAGTACTTC	CASTGQGTYEQYF
TRBV7-9	few	TRBD2	TRBJ2-7	17	TGTGCCAGCAGCCCCCTAGGGTCTGAGCGGGGAACCTACGAGCAGTACTTC	CASSPLGSERGTYEQYF
TRBV6-1	.	TRBD1	TRBJ1-4	16	TGTGCCAGCAGTGAATTATTGGGACAGGGGGGTGAAAAACTGTTTTTT	CASSELLGQGGEKLFF
TRBV30	once	TRBD1	TRBJ1-6	14	TGTGCCTGGAGCGCCGGGACAGGGTCGACACCCCTCCACTTT	CAWSAGTGSTPLHF
TRBV2	few	.	TRBJ1-1	15	TGTGCCAGCAGGAAGGGGAGGACTGAGAGCGCTGAAGCTTTCTTT	CASRKGRTESAEAFF
TRBV9	.	.	TRBJ1-6	15	TGTGCCAGCAGCGTCGAAGGGGGTCCTACTTCACCCCTCCACTTT	CASSVEGGPTSPLHF
TRBV19	.	.	TRBJ1-2	12	TGTGCCAGTAGTATCCGGAACTATGGCTACACCTTC	CASSIRNYGYTF
TRBV28	.	.	TRBJ2-3	16	TGTGCCAGCAGTTCCGACAGGGGAGGGAACACAGATACGCAGTATTTT	CASSSDRGGNTDTQYF
TRBV10-3	.	TRBD1	TRBJ2-7	14	TGTGCCATCACCGGGACAGGACGAACCTACGAGCAGTACTTC	CAITGTGRTYEQYF
TRBV7-8	.	TRBD1	TRBJ2-3	15	TGTGCCAGCAGCTCAGCCGGGACAGGGGCAGATACGCAGTATTTT	CASSSAGTGADTQYF
TRBV29-1	.	.	TRBJ1-1	11	TGCAGCGCGGGGGAGGCGTTTAATGCTTTCTTT	CSAGEAFNAFF
TRBV6-2/TRBV6-3	.	TRBD1	TRBJ2-4	21	TGTGCCAGCAGTTACCTAGGGACAGGGAATATATATAGAGCGGCCAAAAACATTCAGTACTTC	CASSYLGTGNIYRAAKNIQYF
TRBV6-5	.	TRBD1	TRBJ2-7	15	TGTGCCAGCAGCATGGACAGGGGGGGCACCTACGAGCAGTACTTC	CASSMDRGGTYEQYF
TRBV14	.	.	TRBJ2-2	14	TGTGCCAGCAGCCCACAAATGAACACCGGGGAGCTGTTTTTT	CASSPQMNTGELFF
TRBV6-5	.	.	TRBJ2-2	15	TGTGCCAGCAGTTACCGGTTAACGAACACCGGGGAGCTGTTTTTT	CASSYRLTNTGELFF
TRBV18	few	TRBD1	TRBJ1-3	17	TGTGCCAGCTCACCATCTACAGGGGGCTTAAATGGAAACACCATATATTTT	CASSPSTGGLNGNTIYF
TRBV30	.	TRBD1	TRBJ2-1	14	TGTGCCTGGAGTCCAGGGGGCGCCTACAATGAGCAGTTCTTC	CAWSPGGAYNEQFF
TRBV4-2	.	TRBD1	TRBJ1-3	16	TGTGCCAGCAGCGGACAGGGGTTAGACTCTGGAAACACCATATATTTT	CASSGQGLDSGNTIYF
TRBV28	medium-sized	.	TRBJ1-4	16	TGTGCCAGCAGTTTATGGACAGTTGCAACTAATGAAAAACTGTTTTTT	CASSLWTVATNEKLFF
TRBV25-1	.	.	TRBJ2-7	13	TGTGCCAGCAGTGAAGGACTGACCGCCGAGCAGTACTTC	CASSEGLTAEQYF
TRBV6-5	few	TRBD1	TRBJ2-1	13	TGTGCCAGCACTAGACAGGGCTACAATGAGCAGTTCTTC	CASTRQGYNEQFF
TRBV6-5	.	.	TRBJ1-1	12	TGTGCCAGCAGCGAGGGTAACACTGAAGCTTTCTTT	CASSEGNTEAFF
TRBV12-3/TRBV12-4	.	TRBD1	TRBJ1-2	12	TGTGCCAGCAGTGACAGGGGTTATGGCTACACCTTC	CASSDRGYGYTF
TRBV6-1	.	TRBD1	TRBJ2-1	15	TGTGCCAGCAGTGAAGTTAAGGGGGCGCGTTATGAGCAGTTCTTC	CASSEVKGARYEQFF
TRBV30	.	.	TRBJ2-1	13	.	CACSAGPYNEQFF
TRBV11-1	.	.	TRBJ2-7	15	TGTGCCAGCAGCTTTGGACAGTCTAGCTCCTACGAGCAGTACTTC	CASSFGQSSSYEQYF
TRBV5-4	.	.	TRBJ1-1	15	TGTGCCAGCAGCAAAACAGGGATTGCGAACACTGAAGCTTTCTTT	CASSKTGIANTEAFF
TRBV5-1	.	.	TRBJ1-6	14	TGCGCCAGCAGCGAGGATTCTAGTAATTCACCCCTCCACTTT	CASSEDSSNSPLHF
TRBV10-3	.	.	TRBJ1-1	13	TGTGCCATCAGAACAGGGTGGGACACTGAAGCTTTCTTT	CAIRTGWDTEAFF
TRBV4-1	.	TRBD1	TRBJ2-7	15	TGCGCCAGCAGCCAAGAAGAGGGACAGAGGAACGAGCAGTACTTC	CASSQEEGQRNEQYF
TRBV28	.	TRBD2	TRBJ2-2	17	TGTGCCAGCAGTTTATGGGTTAGCGGGGCGAACACCGGGGAGCTGTTTTTT	CASSLWVSGANTGELFF
TRBV5-1	.	.	TRBJ2-4	15	TGCGCCAGCAGCTCCGGGGGGCTAGCCAAAAACATTCAGTACTTC	CASSSGGLAKNIQYF
TRBV30	.	.	TRBJ1-5	12	TGTGCCTGGAGTGTACGGGGAGCGCCCCAGCATTTT	CAWSVRGAPQHF
TRBV20-1	once	.	TRBJ2-7	13	TGCAGTGCTAGTTCGCCAGGTTCCTACGAGCAGTACTTC	CSASSPGSYEQYF
TRBV9	.	TRBD1	TRBJ1-2	15	TGTGCCAGCAACTTTGGGACAGGGGTAACAAATGGCTACACCTTC	CASNFGTGVTNGYTF
TRBV9	.	.	TRBJ2-3	14	TGTGCCAGCAGCGGTAACAGTCATACAGATACGCAGTATTTT	CASSGNSHTDTQYF
TRBV25-1	.	.	TRBJ1-2	12	TGTGCCAGCAGGTTACAGGAATATGGCTACACCTTC	CASRLQEYGYTF
TRBV20-1	.	.	TRBJ2-7	12	TGCAGTGCTAGTCGAGTGGGCGACGAGCAGTACTTC	CSASRVGDEQYF
TRBV12-3/TRBV12-4	.	.	TRBJ1-2	12	TGTGCCAGCAGTTTTATGGCATATGGCTACACCTTC	CASSFMAYGYTF
TRBV21-1	.	.	TRBJ2-1	13	TGTGCCAGCAGGACAGGGGCCTACAATGAGCAGTTCTTC	CASRTGAYNEQFF
TRBV6-1	.	TRBD1	TRBJ2-7	15	TGTGCCAGCAGTGAAGCGGGGACAGGGGGCTACGAGCAGTACTTC	CASSEAGTGGYEQYF
TRBV7-8	.	.	TRBJ1-2	17	TGTGCCAGCAGCAACGGGGGTGTTGGGGAGGCGAACTATGGCTACACCTTC	CASSNGGVGEANYGYTF
TRBV6-5	.	.	TRBJ2-3	13	TGTGCCAGCAGTTCCGAACTCACAGATACGCAGTATTTT	CASSSELTDTQYF
TRBV30	.	.	TRBJ1-6	13	TGTGCCTGGCTCGCTAGGCCGGATTCACCCCTCCACTTT	CAWLARPDSPLHF